Sequencing of this TCR beta chain was carried out in a study of blood T cell repertoires in COVID-19. Study-wide context: The study drew acute and convalescent COVID-19 samples from the United States, Italy and Spain.

Those enrolled in Seattle joined during active infection and were followed longitudinally afterward. Libraries were prepared by immunoSEQ multiplex PCR; TCRdb keeps only in-frame clonotypes and omits some of them. The sample holds about 260,000 clones, around nine tenths seen once. What was sequenced was peripheral blood. This clonotype was sampled from a woman aged 60-75 years with COVID-19, enrolled during active disease.

The CDR3 is CAISESGRELVYEQYF. Here the CDR3 DNA reads TGTGCCATCAGTGAGTCAGGGCGGGAGTTGGTTTACGAGCAGTACTTC. This chain links TRBV10-3 with TRBJ2-7; 7 nucleotides align to TRBD2. The germline V gene encodes CDR1 ENHRY and CDR2 SYGVKD. V was clipped by 0 bases and J by 4 bases; unmatched bases: 9. The CDR3 sequence is 16 residues long.